Listed here are 12 T cell receptor beta chains from one sample, sequenced in a study of OX40 agonist ivuxolimab in advanced cancers. This table comes from immunoSEQ multiplex PCR, and its TCRdb copy is limited to in-frame clones, with some not included. In the table there are tens of thousands of clones, around 84% of which are singletons. Material: CD4+ or CD8+ T cells sorted from blood, obtained in a trial of the OX40 agonist ivuxolimab. The receptors originated from an adult with an advanced solid tumor such as melanoma, head and neck, liver or kidney cancer.

The chain employs TRBV6-1 and TRBJ2-7; unclear D gene. Deletions cut 0 bases from V and 3 bases from J, with 15 bases between. Germline V gene lookup returns CDR1 MNHNS and CDR2 SASEGT. This CDR3 spans 16 amino acids. CDR3 coding DNA: TGTGCCAGCAGTGAAGCTGTCTCAACACCCATCTACGAGCAGTACTTC. Translating it yields CASSEAVSTPIYEQYF.

In its sample, this clone was seen once. The chain is built from TRBV6-1 and TRBJ2-7; D gene unclear. V lost 5 bases to trimming and J lost 3 bases, with 8 bases between them. The CDR3 runs to 12 residues. In germline, CDR1 is MNHNS, CDR2 SASEGT. As DNA, the CDR3 is TGTGCCAGCAGTAAAGGGAACTACGAGCAGTACTTC. Encoded protein: CASSKGNYEQYF.

V gene TRBV9 combines with J gene TRBJ1-2; 7 bases map to TRBD1. The CDR3 has 13 amino acids. Germline CDR1 SGDLS, CDR2 YYNGEE. V was pared by 6 bases and J by 4 bases, with 6 bases of the junction left unmatched. CDR3 sequence (DNA): TGTGCCAGCAACCTACAGGGGCCCTATGGCTACACCTTC. Amino acids: CASNLQGPYGYTF.

The chain is built from TRBV7-8 and TRBJ1-2, with 10 bases lining up with TRBD1. CDR3 length: 14 residues. Losses at the gene ends were 1 base for V and 8 bases for J; bases not matched to a gene: 4. The V gene's germline CDR1 is SGHVS and CDR2 FQNEAQ. The CDR3 DNA follows: TGTGCCAGCAGCTTAGAGTGGACAGGGGGAGGCTACACCTTC. Encoded protein: CASSLEWTGGGYTF.

The chain couples TRBV6-5 to TRBJ2-7, with D hard to call. CDR1 is MNHEY, CDR2 SVGAGI, per germline. Trimming left V 7 bases short and J 3 bases short, with 13 bases between. The CDR3 sequence is 13 residues long. CDR3 residues: CASTSTAFYEQYF. The CDR3, as DNA: TGTGCCAGCACCTCCACCGCCTTCTACGAGCAGTACTTC.

The chain combines TRBV9 with TRBJ2-3; D not certain. V lost 0 bases and J lost 0, with 8 bases in between. Germline V gene data show CDR1 as SGDLS and CDR2 as YYNGEE. The CDR3 consists of 15 residues. The CDR3 spells CASSVDGPSTDTQYF. Written as DNA, the CDR3 is TGTGCCAGCAGCGTAGACGGCCCTAGCACAGATACGCAGTATTTT.

The V and J genes are TRBV28 and TRBJ2-7, with no clear D. Germline assignment: CDR1 MDHEN and CDR2 SYDVKM. The V and J ends lost 4 bases and 3 bases respectively, with 16 bases between them. The CDR3 consists of 15 residues. In nucleotides, the CDR3 is TGTGCCAGCAGTTCCACTCCCGCCGTCCACTACGAGCAGTACTTC. Its protein is CASSSTPAVHYEQYF.

To note about this clone: One end of the junction fails to match germline, which may point to a read error. J is TRBJ2-3 and V is TRBV19, with D maybe TRBD2 (5 bases). The germline gives CDR1 LNHDA, CDR2 SQIVND (reference sequence). This CDR3 contains 14 residues. CDR3 nucleotides: TGTGCGAGTAATTCAGCGGCTAGCACAGATACGCAGTATTTT. Its translation is CASNSAASTDTQYF. The full variable domain, its missing parts supplied by reference TRBV19 and TRBJ2-3, is DGGITQSPKYLFRKEGQNVTLSCEQNLNHDAMYWYRQDPGQGLRLIYYSQIVNDFQKGDIAEGYSVSREKKESFPLTVTSAQKNPTAFYLCASNSAASTDTQYFGPGTRLTVL.

This rearrangement joins TRBV5-1 to TRBJ2-1, with 9 bases matching TRBD2. Losses at the gene ends were 2 bases for V and 10 bases for J; bases not matched to a gene: 7. Germline CDR1 and CDR2: SGHRS and YFSETQ. This CDR3 comprises 14 residues. CDR3 sequence reads: CASSLLAGEGEQFF. CDR3 DNA sequence: TGCGCCAGCAGCTTATTAGCGGGAGAAGGGGAGCAGTTCTTC.

The V and J genes are TRBV19 and TRBJ2-7, with 7 bases matching TRBD2. V lost 6 bases to trimming and J lost 3 bases; unmatched junction nucleotides: 11. The CDR3 is 15 amino acids. The germline gives CDR1 LNHDA, CDR2 SQIVND (reference sequence). CDR3 sequence (DNA): TGTGCCAGTAGAGCGCGGGGACTATCTTACTACGAGCAGTACTTC. Translated: CASRARGLSYYEQYF.

The chain joins TRBV7-2 to TRBJ2-1; D is perhaps TRBD2 (6 bases). This CDR3 comprises 14 residues. Germline CDR1 and CDR2: SGHTA and FQGNSA. Trimming removed 4 bases at V and 5 bases at J, with 12 bases between. The CDR3 reads CASSSRGKHNEQFF. In nucleotides, the CDR3 is TGTGCCAGCAGCTCGCGCGGGAAACACAATGAGCAGTTCTTC.

This chain joins TRBV6-5 and TRBJ2-2; no firm D call. This CDR3 has 11 residues. Germline V gene sequence: CDR1 MNHEY, CDR2 SVGAGI. Trimming took 7 bases from V and 6 from J, leaving 6 bases between them. CDR3 protein: CASKIAGELFF. The DNA for the CDR3 is TGTGCCAGCAAAATCGCCGGGGAGCTGTTTTTT.